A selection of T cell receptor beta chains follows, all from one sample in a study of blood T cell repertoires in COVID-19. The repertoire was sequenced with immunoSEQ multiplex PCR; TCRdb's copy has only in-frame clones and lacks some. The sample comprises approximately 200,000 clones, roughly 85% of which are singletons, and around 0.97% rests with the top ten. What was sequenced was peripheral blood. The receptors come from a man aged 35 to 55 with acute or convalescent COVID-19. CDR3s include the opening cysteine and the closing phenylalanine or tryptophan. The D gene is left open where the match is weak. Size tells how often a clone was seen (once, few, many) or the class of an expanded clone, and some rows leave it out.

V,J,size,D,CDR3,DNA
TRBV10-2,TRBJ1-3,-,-,CASSESAGSGNTIYF,TGCGCCAGCAGTGAGAGCGCGGGCTCTGGAAACACCATATATTTT
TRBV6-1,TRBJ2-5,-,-,CASSEGRGWETQYF,TGTGCCAGCAGTGAAGGAAGGGGATGGGAGACCCAGTACTTC
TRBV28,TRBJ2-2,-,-,CASTASSPGELFF,TGTGCCAGCACCGCATCTAGTCCCGGGGAGCTGTTTTTT
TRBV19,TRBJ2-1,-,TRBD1,CASGTGYNEQFF,TGTGCCAGTGGGACAGGGTACAATGAGCAGTTCTTC
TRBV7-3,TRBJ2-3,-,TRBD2,CASSPLGGSRATDTQYF,TGTGCCAGCAGCCCACTCGGGGGGTCACGAGCAACAGATACGCAGTATTTT
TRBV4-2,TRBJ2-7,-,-,CASSRETGSSYEQYF,TGTGCCAGCAGCCGGGAAACAGGGTCGTCCTACGAGCAGTACTTC
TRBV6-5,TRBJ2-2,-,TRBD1,CASRRQGPGELFF,TGTGCCAGCAGGCGACAGGGGCCTGGGGAGCTGTTTTTT
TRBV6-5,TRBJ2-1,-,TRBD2,CASSLRGLVADEQFF,TGTGCCAGCAGCCTTAGGGGACTAGTGGCCGATGAGCAGTTCTTC
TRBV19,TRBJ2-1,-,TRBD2,CASSRTSGMSSYNEQFF,TGTGCCAGTAGTAGGACTAGCGGGATGAGCTCCTACAATGAGCAGTTCTTC
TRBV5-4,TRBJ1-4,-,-,CASSFQESGSEKLFF,TGTGCCAGCAGCTTCCAGGAATCGGGGAGTGAAAAACTGTTTTTT
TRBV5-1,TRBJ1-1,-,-,CASSLRGLTEAFF,TGCGCCAGCAGCTTGCGTGGGCTCACTGAAGCTTTCTTT
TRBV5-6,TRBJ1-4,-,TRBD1,CASSLGTGGIQIKKLFF,TGTGCCAGCAGCTTGGGGACAGGGGGAATCCAGATCAAAAAACTGTTTTTT
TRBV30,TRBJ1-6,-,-,CASEGTYNSPLHF,TGTGCCTCCGAGGGAACCTATAATTCACCCCTCCACTTT
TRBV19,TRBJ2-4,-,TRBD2,CASSPGAGGPVSKNIQYF,TGTGCCAGTAGCCCCGGAGCGGGGGGGCCGGTGTCCAAAAACATTCAGTACTTC
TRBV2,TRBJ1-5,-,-,CASNGEGLQPQHF,TGTGCCAGCAACGGGGAGGGGTTGCAGCCCCAGCATTTT
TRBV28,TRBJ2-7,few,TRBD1,CASRPDPTGAYEQYF,TGTGCCAGCAGACCCGATCCGACAGGGGCCTACGAGCAGTACTTC
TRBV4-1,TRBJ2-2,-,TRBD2,CASSQGGLAGFGELFF,TGCGCCAGCAGCCAGGGGGGACTAGCGGGGTTCGGGGAGCTGTTTTTT
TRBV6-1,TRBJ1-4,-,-,CASSDGKRGEKLFF,TGTGCCAGCAGTGACGGGAAGCGGGGTGAAAAACTGTTTTTT
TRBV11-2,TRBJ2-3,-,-,CASSLGTNRLTDTQYF,TGTGCCAGCAGCTTAGGGACTAACCGCTTGACAGATACGCAGTATTTT
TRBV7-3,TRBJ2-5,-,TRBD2,CASSLNWWGTSGETQYF,TGTGCCAGCAGCTTAAATTGGTGGGGGACTAGCGGGGAGACCCAGTACTTC
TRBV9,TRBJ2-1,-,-,CASSVAQYSYNEQFF,TGTGCCAGCAGCGTAGCGCAGTACTCCTACAATGAGCAGTTCTTC
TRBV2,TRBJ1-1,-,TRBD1,CASRLLQGTEAFF,TGTGCCAGCAGGCTTTTACAGGGGACTGAAGCTTTCTTT
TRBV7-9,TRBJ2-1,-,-,CASSLAGVGEQFF,TGTGCCAGCAGCTTAGCCGGGGTAGGGGAGCAGTTCTTC
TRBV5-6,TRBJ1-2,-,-,CASSFGANYGYTF,TGTGCCAGCAGCTTTGGAGCTAACTATGGCTACACCTTC
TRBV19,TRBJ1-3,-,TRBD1,CASKTRGNSGNTIYF,TGTGCCAGTAAGACCAGGGGGAACTCTGGAAACACCATATATTTT
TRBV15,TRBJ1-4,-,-,CATSSPVTNEKLFF,TGTGCCACCAGCAGCCCGGTGACTAATGAAAAACTGTTTTTT
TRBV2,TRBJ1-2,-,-,CASSVQRDSSYF,TGTGCCAGCAGTGTCCAACGTGACAGCTCATACTTC
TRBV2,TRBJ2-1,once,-,CASSERGGGINEQFF,TGTGCCAGCAGTGAAAGGGGGGGCGGTATAAATGAGCAGTTCTTC
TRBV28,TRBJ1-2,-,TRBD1,CASSPRTGKGYTF,TGTGCCAGCAGTCCGCGGACAGGGAAAGGCTACACCTTC
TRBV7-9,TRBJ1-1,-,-,CASSLARAVAFF,TGTGCCAGCAGCTTAGCGCGGGCGGTCGCTTTCTTT
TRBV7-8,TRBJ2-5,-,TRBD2,CASSLARSGGRQETQYF,TGTGCCAGCAGCTTAGCGAGGAGCGGGGGAAGACAAGAGACCCAGTACTTC
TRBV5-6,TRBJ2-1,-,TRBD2,CASSLAGGIGEQFF,TGTGCCAGCAGCTTGGCGGGGGGAATAGGTGAGCAGTTCTTC
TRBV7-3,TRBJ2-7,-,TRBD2,CASSPGTSGGEQYF,TGTGCCAGCAGTCCCGGGACTAGCGGGGGCGAGCAGTACTTC
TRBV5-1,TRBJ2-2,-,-,CASSLRLGASTGELFF,TGCGCCAGCAGCTTACGTCTGGGGGCCAGCACCGGGGAGCTGTTTTTT
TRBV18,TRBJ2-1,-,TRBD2,CASSALRFSTSGGYNEQFF,TGTGCCAGCTCAGCGCTTCGGTTTTCGACTAGCGGGGGATACAATGAGCAGTTCTTC
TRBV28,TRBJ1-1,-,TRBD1,CASSLGTVAFF,TGTGCCAGCAGTTTAGGGACAGTAGCTTTCTTT
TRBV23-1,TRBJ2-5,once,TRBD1,CASSQFNENPGQLVEETQYF,TGCGCCAGCAGTCAATTCAACGAGAATCCGGGACAGTTGGTTGAAGAGACCCAGTACTTC
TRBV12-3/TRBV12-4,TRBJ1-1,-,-,CASSLRVNTEAFF,TGTGCCAGCAGTTTGCGGGTGAACACTGAAGCTTTCTTT
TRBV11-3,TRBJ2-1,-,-,CASSLAGTYNEQFF,TGTGCCAGCAGCTTAGCGGGAACCTACAATGAGCAGTTCTTC
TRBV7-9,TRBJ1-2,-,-,CASSSQGLANYGYTF,TGTGCCAGCAGCTCCCAGGGCTTAGCTAACTATGGCTACACCTTC
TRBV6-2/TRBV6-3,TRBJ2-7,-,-,CASSYAGRSLGEQYF,TGTGCCAGCAGTTACGCAGGCAGGTCCCTGGGTGAGCAGTACTTC